A single TCR beta chain is shown here with its context. What it recognizes is unknown. The data stem from a study of T cell responses to AZD1222 COVID-19 vaccine. The V end lost 5 bases, the J end lost 4 bases, and 12 bases lay between the germline ends. In germline, CDR1 is MNHEY, CDR2 SVGEGT. CDR3 length: 13 residues. The data were produced by immunoSEQ multiplex PCR, yet TCRdb's version contains in-frame clones alone and is incomplete. This sample carries roughly 110,000 clones, roughly 91% of them seen once, and the ten largest clones take less than 9.5%. Findings and limits, study-wide: It should be noted that donors were predominantly white British and more often female, and clonal diversity was possibly underestimated.

Specimen: peripheral blood, collected 28 days after the second AZD1222 dose. This receptor was taken from an adult who received the AZD1222 COVID-19 vaccine. The V gene is TRBV6-2 or TRBV6-3, the J gene TRBJ2-7; D not certain. This CDR3 reads CASSTRSPYEQYF. The CDR3 DNA reads as TGTGCCAGCAGTACCAGGTCGCCGTACGAGCAGTACTTC.